The source of this T cell receptor beta chain is a study of spatial heterogeneity in lung cancer. By frequency in the sample, this clonotype is medium-sized (0.01 to 0.1%). Its antigen is unidentified. One entry per CDR3 protein results from TCRdb running MiXCR on the 5' RACE reads. The sample shows about 1,300 distinct CDR3 sequences, 10% of them seen only once. Notes on the study in general: Tumors with more nonsynonymous mutations had more expanded intratumoral alpha and beta TCRs.

Germline CDR1 is SEHNR and CDR2 is FQNEAQ (reference sequence). This CDR3 is 14 amino acids long. V lost 4 bases, J lost 5 bases, and 14 bases lay in between. Sample time point: sample taken at primary tumor resection. The donor group consisted of roughly 70 patients who had untreated, early-stage non-small cell lung cancer. Sequencing of whole RNA from tumor, nontumor lung or frozen PBMC involved no sorting. The sample here was lung tumor tissue, taken at surgery. The receptor was derived from a male donor with early-stage non-small cell lung cancer. The rearrangement uses TRBV7-9 and TRBJ2-5; TRBD1 might be the D (5 bases). The CDR3 nucleotides are TGTGCCAGCAGCTCGGACAAGAAAAGGGAGACCCAGTACTTC. Translating gives CASSSDKKRETQYF.